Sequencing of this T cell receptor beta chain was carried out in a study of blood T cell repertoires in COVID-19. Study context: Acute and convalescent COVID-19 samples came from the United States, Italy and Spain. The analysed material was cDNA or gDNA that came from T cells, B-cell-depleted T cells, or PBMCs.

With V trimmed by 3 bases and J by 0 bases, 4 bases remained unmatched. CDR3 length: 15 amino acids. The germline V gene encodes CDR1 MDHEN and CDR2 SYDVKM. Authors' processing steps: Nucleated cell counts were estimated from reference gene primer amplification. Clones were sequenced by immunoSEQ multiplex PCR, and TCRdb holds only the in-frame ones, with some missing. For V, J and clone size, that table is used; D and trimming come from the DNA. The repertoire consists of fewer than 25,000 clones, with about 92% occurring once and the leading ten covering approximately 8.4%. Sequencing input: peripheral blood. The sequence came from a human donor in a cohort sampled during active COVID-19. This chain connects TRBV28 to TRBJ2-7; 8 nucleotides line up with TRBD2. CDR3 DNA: TGTGCCAGCAGTTTGGGGACTAGGATCTCCTACGAGCAGTACTTC. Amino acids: CASSLGTRISYEQYF. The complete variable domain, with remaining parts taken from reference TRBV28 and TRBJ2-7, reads DVKVTQSSRYLVKRTGEKVFLECVQDMDHENMFWYRQDPGLGLRLIYFSYDVKMKEKGDIPEGYSVSREKKERFSLILESASTNQTSMYLCASSLGTRISYEQYFGPGTRLTVT.